These 13 T cell receptor beta chains originate from one sample sequenced in a study of T cell repertoires in cytomegalovirus infection. TCRdb called the reads again in MiXCR, with one record for every CDR3 protein. This table holds about 460,000 distinct CDR3 sequences, roughly 12% found once. Source material: PBMCs. The receptors come from a human donor in good health (CMV status not recorded). Some clones in this sample may be carry-over from other donors' samples.

This clonotype was recorded at least ten times. The CDR3 DNA follows: TGTGCCAGCAGTTACTCTTCGGGACAGGGGTCCCACGAGCAGTACTTC. Its translation: CASSYSSGQGSHEQYF. The rearrangement joins TRBV6-5 to TRBJ2-7; 10 bases fit TRBD1. The CDR3 has 16 residues. CDR1 and CDR2 (germline): MNHEY, SVGAGI. The V and J ends lost 0 bases and 5 bases, in that order; junction bases with no gene match: 7.

This clonotype was seen repeatedly, ten times or more. V and J are TRBV19 and TRBJ2-2; 8 nucleotides match TRBD1. Per the germline V gene, CDR1 is LNHDA and CDR2 is SQIVND (reference sequence). The CDR3 totals 16 residues. Unmatched junction bases numbered 5, after V lost 4 bases and J lost 1 base. The CDR3 here is CASSKDRGWNTGELFF. The CDR3 DNA reads TGTGCCAGTAGTAAAGACAGGGGATGGAACACCGGGGAGCTGTTTTTT.

This clonotype showed up many times. The chain is built from TRBV6-1 and TRBJ2-7; 9 bases agree with TRBD1. CDR1 MNHNS and CDR2 SASEGT come from the germline V gene. The CDR3 length is 15 residues. V shed 6 bases, J shed 6 bases, and the junction held 12 bases outside the gene matches. CDR3 amino acids: CASRETRTGAIEQYF. DNA for the CDR3: TGTGCCAGCAGGGAAACGAGGACAGGGGCAATCGAGCAGTACTTC.

This clonotype was detected only a few times. The V gene is TRBV19, the J gene TRBJ2-2; TRBD1 or TRBD2 may be the D gene (5 bases each). Between the trimmed V and J ends, which lost 4 bases and 0 bases, there was a span of 12 bases. Germline lookup yields CDR1 LNHDA and CDR2 SQIVND (reference sequence). The CDR3 sequence is 16 residues long. CDR3 in DNA: TGTGCCAGTAGTAGAGGTGGGACGGCGAACACCGGGGAGCTGTTTTTT. This translates into CASSRGGTANTGELFF.

The CDR3 DNA reads TGTGCCAGCAGTGAATACGAGGGAGGCGACTTGGTCGTAGATACGCAGTATTTT. It is translated as CASSEYEGGDLVVDTQYF. V is TRBV25-1 and J is TRBJ2-3; D is perhaps TRBD2 (6 bases). This CDR3 has 18 residues. Trimming took 0 bases from V and 5 from J, leaving 21 bases between them. Germline CDR1 is MGHDK and CDR2 is SYGVNS.

The gene calls are TRBV23-1 and TRBJ1-2; no reliable D call. TRBV23-1 is filed as an ORF, its function uncertain. The CDR3 sequence is 16 residues long. The V end was cut by 4 bases, the J end by 4 bases, with 19 bases between. DNA for the CDR3: TGCGCCAGCAGTCCCCCGGGAGCGCCGCCAGTCTATGGCTACACCTTC. Translating gives CASSPPGAPPVYGYTF.

In this sample, this clonotype turned up many times. The genes are TRBV20-1 and TRBJ1-5; 7 nucleotides agree with TRBD1. The CDR3 spans 18 residues. Looked up from germline, CDR1 is DFQATT and CDR2 is SNEGSKA (reference sequence). J gave up 2 bases and V 0 bases, and 13 bases lay outside the gene matches. The CDR3: CSARDMETGPLGNQPQHF. The CDR3 nucleotides are TGCAGTGCTAGAGATATGGAGACAGGGCCCCTGGGCAATCAGCCCCAGCATTTT.

This clonotype appeared a few times. V gene TRBV10-3 combines with J gene TRBJ2-3; D is perhaps TRBD1 or TRBD2 (5 bases each). The V end lost 0 bases, the J end lost 6 bases, and 10 bases lay between the germline ends. This CDR3 is 14 amino acids long. The germline V gene encodes CDR1 ENHRY and CDR2 SYGVKD. CDR3 sequence (DNA): TGTGCCATCAGTGAGTCCCGGGACGCCGATACGCAGTATTTT. Translating gives CAISESRDADTQYF.

At least ten counts were recorded for this clonotype. This chain links TRBV7-8 with TRBJ1-5; maybe TRBD1 (5 bases). Trimming stripped 5 bases from V and 4 bases from J, with 15 bases between. Germline-derived CDR1 and CDR2 are SGHVS and FQNEAQ. This CDR3 has 15 amino acids. CDR3 in amino acids: CASSPGARTNQPQHF. CDR3 coding DNA: TGTGCCAGCAGCCCTGGGGCCCGAACAAATCAGCCCCAGCATTTT.

On this clonotype: One end of the junction fails to match germline, which may point to a read error. The J gene is TRBJ2-1, the V gene TRBV20-1, with D possibly TRBD1 on 6 matching bases. The V gene's germline CDR1 is DFQATT and CDR2 SNEGSKA (reference sequence). This CDR3 region has 14 residues. The CDR3 DNA reads TGCGGTGCCGTACCCGAAGACAGGTACAATGAGCAGTTCTTC. Its translation is CGAVPEDRYNEQFF.

A few counts support this clonotype. The rearrangement links TRBV19 to TRBJ1-2, with 10 bases identical to TRBD1. Germline CDR1 reads LNHDA; CDR2 reads SQIVND (reference sequence). Trimming removed 6 bases from V and 4 bases from J; junction bases left unmatched: 2. The CDR3 is 13 residues long. CDR3 amino acids: CASRRTGGYGYTF. As DNA, the CDR3 is TGTGCCAGTAGACGGACAGGGGGCTATGGCTACACCTTC.

This clonotype was picked up a small number of times. J is TRBJ1-1 and V is TRBV10-3, with TRBD1 as a possible D gene (5 bases). V was pared by 9 bases and J by 9 bases, with 20 bases between. This CDR3 region has 13 residues. Germline lookup yields CDR1 ENHRY and CDR2 SYGVKD. Written as DNA, the CDR3 is TGTGCCATACTTGGGGGGAGTGGGGAAAAAGCTTTCTTT. As protein: CAILGGSGEKAFF.

In its sample, this clonotype was seen many times. The chain joins TRBV4-1 to TRBJ1-5; D unclear. The CDR3 is made up of 15 amino acids. The germline V gene has CDR1 MGHRA and CDR2 YSYEKL. Trimming cost V 1 base and J 3 bases, with 10 bases left between them. CDR3: CASSQVIAPNQPQHF. CDR3 DNA: TGCGCCAGCAGCCAAGTGATCGCCCCCAATCAGCCCCAGCATTTT.